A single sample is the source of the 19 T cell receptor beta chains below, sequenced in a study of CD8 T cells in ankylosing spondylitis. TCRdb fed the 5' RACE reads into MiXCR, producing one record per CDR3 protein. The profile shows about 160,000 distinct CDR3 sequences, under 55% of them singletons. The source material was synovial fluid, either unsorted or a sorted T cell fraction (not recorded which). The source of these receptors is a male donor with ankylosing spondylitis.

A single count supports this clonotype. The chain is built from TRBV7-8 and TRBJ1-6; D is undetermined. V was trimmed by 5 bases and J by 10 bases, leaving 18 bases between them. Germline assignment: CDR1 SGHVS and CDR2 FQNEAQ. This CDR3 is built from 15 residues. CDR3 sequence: CASSPRGTPESPLHF. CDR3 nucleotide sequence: TGTGCCAGCAGCCCCCGAGGTACTCCGGAATCACCCCTCCACTTT. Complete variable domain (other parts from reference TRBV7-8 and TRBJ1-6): GAGVSQSPRYKVAKRGQDVALRCDPISGHVSLFWYQQALGQGPEFLTYFQNEAQLDKSGLPSDRFFAERPEGSVSTLKIQRTQQEDSAVYLCASSPRGTPESPLHFGNGTRLTVT.

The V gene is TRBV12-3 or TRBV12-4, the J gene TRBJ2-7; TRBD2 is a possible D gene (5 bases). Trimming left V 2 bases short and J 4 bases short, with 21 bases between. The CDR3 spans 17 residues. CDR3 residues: CASSLHGEWVWGYEQYF. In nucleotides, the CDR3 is TGTGCCAGCAGTTTACACGGGGAATGGGTCTGGGGTTACGAGCAGTACTTC.

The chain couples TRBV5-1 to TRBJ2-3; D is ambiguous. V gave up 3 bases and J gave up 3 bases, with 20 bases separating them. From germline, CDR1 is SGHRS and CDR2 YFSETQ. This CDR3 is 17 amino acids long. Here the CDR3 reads CASSYSRSPYLTDTQYF. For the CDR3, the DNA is TGCGCCAGCAGCTACTCGAGGTCGCCGTACCTAACAGATACGCAGTATTTT.

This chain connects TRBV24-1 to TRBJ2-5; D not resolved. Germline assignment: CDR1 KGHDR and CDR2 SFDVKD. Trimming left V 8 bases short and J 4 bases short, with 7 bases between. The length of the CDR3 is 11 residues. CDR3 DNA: TGTGCCACCACTGACGGAGAGACCCAGTACTTC. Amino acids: CATTDGETQYF.

CDR3 DNA: TGTGCCAGCAGCCCGGACAGGGGGAACACCGGGGAGCTGTTTTTT. Translation gives CASSPDRGNTGELFF. The V and J genes are TRBV7-2 and TRBJ2-2; TRBD1 matches at 9 bases. CDR1 is SGHTA, CDR2 FQGNSA, per germline. V was pared by 5 bases and J by 1 base, with 2 bases of the junction left unmatched. There are 15 residues in the CDR3. The whole variable domain, remainder taken from reference TRBV7-2 and TRBJ2-2, is GAGVSQSPSNKVTEKGKDVELRCDPISGHTALYWYRQSLGQGLEFLIYFQGNSAPDKSGLPSDRFSAERTGGSVSTLTIQRTQQEDSAVYLCASSPDRGNTGELFFGEGSRLTVL.

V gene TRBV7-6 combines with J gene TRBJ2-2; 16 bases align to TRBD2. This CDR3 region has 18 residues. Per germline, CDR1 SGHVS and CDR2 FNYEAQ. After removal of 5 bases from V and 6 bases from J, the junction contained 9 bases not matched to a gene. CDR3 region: CASSPPGTSGGEAGELFF. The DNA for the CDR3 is TGTGCCAGCAGCCCCCCCGGGACTAGCGGGGGGGAGGCCGGGGAGCTGTTTTTT.

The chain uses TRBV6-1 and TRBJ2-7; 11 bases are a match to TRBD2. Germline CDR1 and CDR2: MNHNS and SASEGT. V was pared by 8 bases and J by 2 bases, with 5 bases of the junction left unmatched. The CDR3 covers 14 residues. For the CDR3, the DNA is TGTGCCAGCGGGGGACTAGCGGTTCCCTACGAGCAGTACTTC. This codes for CASGGLAVPYEQYF.

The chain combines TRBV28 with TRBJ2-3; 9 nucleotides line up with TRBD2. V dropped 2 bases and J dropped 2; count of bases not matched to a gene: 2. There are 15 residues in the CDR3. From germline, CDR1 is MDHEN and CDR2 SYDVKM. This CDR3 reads CASSLSGRNTDTQYF. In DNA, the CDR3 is TGTGCCAGCAGTTTAAGCGGGAGGAACACAGATACGCAGTATTTT.

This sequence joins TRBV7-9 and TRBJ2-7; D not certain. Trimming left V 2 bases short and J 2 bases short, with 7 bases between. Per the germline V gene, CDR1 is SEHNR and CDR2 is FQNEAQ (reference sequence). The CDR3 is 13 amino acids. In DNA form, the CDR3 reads TGTGCCAGCAGCTTATCTTCCGCCTACGAGCAGTACTTC. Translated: CASSLSSAYEQYF.

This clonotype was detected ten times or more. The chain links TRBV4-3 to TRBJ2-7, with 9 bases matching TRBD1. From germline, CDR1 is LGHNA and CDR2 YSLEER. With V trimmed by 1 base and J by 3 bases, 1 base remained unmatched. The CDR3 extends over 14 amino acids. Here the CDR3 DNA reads TGCGCCAGCAGCCAAGGACAGGGGGACTACGAGCAGTACTTC. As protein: CASSQGQGDYEQYF.

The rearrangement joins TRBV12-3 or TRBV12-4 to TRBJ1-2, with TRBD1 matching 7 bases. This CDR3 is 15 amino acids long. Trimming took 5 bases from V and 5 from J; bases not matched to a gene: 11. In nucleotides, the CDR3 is TGTGCCAGCAGTGTACGGGACAGCCCTTTATATGGCTACACCTTC. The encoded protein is CASSVRDSPLYGYTF.

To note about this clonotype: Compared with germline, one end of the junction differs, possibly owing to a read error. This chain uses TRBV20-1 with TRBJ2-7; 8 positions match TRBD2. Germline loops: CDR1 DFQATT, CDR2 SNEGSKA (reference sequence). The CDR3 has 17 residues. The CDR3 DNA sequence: TGCTGTGCCATAGAAAGCCTCCCTAGCGGGTTCTCCTACGAGCAGTACTTC. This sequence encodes CCAIESLPSGFSYEQYF.

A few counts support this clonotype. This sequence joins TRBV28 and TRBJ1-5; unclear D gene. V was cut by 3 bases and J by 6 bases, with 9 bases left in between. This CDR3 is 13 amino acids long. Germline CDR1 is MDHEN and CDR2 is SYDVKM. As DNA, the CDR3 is TGTGCCAGCAGTTTCGGGCGGATTCAGCCCCAGCATTTT. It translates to CASSFGRIQPQHF.

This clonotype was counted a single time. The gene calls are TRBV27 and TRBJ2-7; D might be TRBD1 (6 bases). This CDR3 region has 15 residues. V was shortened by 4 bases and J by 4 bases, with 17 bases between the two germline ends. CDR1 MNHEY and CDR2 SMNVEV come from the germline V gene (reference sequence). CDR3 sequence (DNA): TGTGCCAGCAGTTCCCCTGAGCAGGGGCGGTACGAGCAGTACTTC. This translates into CASSSPEQGRYEQYF.

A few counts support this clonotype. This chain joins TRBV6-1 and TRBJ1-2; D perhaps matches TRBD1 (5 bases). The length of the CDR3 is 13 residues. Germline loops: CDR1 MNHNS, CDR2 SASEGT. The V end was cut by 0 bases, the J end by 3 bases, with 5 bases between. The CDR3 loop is CASSEAGDYGYTF. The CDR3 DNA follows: TGTGCCAGCAGTGAAGCAGGGGACTATGGCTACACCTTC.

DNA of the CDR3: TGCGCCAGCAGCCCGGGGACAGAAGAACAAGAGACCCAGTACTTC. This codes for CASSPGTEEQETQYF. V usage is TRBV5-1 and J usage is TRBJ2-5; 7 bases line up with TRBD1. The CDR3 covers 15 residues. J gave up 2 bases and V 4 bases, and 8 bases lay outside the gene matches. Germline V gene data show CDR1 as SGHRS and CDR2 as YFSETQ.

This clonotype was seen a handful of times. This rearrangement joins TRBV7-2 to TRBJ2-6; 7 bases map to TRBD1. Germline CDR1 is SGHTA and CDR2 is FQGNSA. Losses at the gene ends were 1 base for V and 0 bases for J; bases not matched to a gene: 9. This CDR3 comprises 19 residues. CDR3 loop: CASSLGHRGINSGANVLTF. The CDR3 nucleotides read TGTGCCAGCAGCTTAGGGCACAGGGGTATCAACTCTGGGGCCAACGTCCTGACTTTC. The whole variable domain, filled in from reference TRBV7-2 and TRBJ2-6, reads GAGVSQSPSNKVTEKGKDVELRCDPISGHTALYWYRQSLGQGLEFLIYFQGNSAPDKSGLPSDRFSAERTGGSVSTLTIQRTQQEDSAVYLCASSLGHRGINSGANVLTFGAGSRLTVL.

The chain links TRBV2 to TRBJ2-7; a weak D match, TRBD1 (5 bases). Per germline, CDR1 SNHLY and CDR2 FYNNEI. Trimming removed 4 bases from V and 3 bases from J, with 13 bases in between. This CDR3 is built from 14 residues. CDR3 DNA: TGTGCCAGCAGTGGGTACAGGACGATCTACGAGCAGTACTTC. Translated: CASSGYRTIYEQYF.

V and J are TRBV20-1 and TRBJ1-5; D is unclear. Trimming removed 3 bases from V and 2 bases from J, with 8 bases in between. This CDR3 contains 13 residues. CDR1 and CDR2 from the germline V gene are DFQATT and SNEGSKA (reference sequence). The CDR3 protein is CSASLVGNQPQHF. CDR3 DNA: TGCAGTGCTAGTCTGGTTGGCAATCAGCCCCAGCATTTT.